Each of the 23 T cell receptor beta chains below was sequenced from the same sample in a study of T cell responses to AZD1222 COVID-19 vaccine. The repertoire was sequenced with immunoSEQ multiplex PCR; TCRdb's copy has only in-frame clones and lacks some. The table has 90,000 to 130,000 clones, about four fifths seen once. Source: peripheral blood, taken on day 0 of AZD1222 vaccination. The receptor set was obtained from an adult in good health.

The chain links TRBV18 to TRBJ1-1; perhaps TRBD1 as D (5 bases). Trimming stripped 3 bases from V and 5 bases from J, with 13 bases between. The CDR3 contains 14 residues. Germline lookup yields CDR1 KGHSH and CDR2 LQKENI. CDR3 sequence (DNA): TGTGCCAGCTCACCCTCGAGTCACAGGACTGAAGCTTTCTTT. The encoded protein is CASSPSSHRTEAFF.

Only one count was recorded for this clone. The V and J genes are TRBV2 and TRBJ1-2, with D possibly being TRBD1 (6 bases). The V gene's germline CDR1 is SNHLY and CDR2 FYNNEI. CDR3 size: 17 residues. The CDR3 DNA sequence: TGTGCGAGCTGCAGGGAAGGATGGGGGGCTGGGGACTATGGCTACACCTTC. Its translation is CASCREGWGAGDYGYTF.

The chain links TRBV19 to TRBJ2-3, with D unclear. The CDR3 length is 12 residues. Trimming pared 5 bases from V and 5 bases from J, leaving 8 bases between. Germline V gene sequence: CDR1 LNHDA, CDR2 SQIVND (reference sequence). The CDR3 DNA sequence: TGTGCCAGTAGTGCTATCCTAGATACGCAGTATTTT. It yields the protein CASSAILDTQYF.

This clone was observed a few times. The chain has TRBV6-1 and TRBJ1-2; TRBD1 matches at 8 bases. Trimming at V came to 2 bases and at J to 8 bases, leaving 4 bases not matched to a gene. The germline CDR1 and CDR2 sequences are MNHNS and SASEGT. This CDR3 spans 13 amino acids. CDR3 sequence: CASSEMAGGGYTF. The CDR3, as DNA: TGTGCCAGCAGTGAAATGGCAGGGGGCGGCTACACCTTC.

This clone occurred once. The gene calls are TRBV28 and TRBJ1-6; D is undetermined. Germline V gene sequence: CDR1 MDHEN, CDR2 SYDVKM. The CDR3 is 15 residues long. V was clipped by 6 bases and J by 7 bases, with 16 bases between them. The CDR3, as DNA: TGTGCCAGCAGCCTAGGGAGGGTAAGAAATTCACCCCTCCACTTT. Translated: CASSLGRVRNSPLHF.

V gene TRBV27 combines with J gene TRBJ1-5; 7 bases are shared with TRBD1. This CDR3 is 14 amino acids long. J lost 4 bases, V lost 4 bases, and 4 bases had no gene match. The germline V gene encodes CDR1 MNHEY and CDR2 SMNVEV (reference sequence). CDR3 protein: CASSYQGVNQPQHF. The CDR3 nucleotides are TGTGCCAGCAGTTACCAGGGGGTGAATCAGCCCCAGCATTTT.

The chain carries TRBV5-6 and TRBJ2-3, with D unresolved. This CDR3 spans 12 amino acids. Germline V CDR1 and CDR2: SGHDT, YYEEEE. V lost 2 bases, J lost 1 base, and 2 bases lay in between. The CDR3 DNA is TGTGCCAGCAGCTTTGGCACAGATACGCAGTATTTT. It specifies CASSFGTDTQYF.

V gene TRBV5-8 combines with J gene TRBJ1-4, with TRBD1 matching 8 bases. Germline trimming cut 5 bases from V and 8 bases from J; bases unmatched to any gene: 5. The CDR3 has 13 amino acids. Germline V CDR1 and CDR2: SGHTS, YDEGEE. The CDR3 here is CASRRQGMEKLFF. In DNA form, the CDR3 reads TGTGCCAGCAGGAGACAGGGGATGGAAAAACTGTTTTTT.

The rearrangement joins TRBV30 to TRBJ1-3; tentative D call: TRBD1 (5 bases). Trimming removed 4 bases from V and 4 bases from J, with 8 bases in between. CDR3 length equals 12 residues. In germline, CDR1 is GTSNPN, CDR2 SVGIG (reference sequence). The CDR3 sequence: CAWNRIGNTIYF. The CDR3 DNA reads TGTGCCTGGAACAGGATAGGAAACACCATATATTTT.

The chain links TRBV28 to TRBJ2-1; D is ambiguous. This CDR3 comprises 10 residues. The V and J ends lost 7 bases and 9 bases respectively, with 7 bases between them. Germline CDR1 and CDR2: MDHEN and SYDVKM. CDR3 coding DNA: TGTGCCAGCATCGGAGTTGAGCAGTTCTTC. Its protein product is CASIGVEQFF.

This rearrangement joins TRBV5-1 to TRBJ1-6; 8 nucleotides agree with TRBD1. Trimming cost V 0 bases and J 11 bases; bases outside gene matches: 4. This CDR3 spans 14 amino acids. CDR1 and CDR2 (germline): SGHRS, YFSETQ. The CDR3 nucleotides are TGCGCCAGCAGCTTGGGGACAGGGCAGGCACCCCTCCACTTT. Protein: CASSLGTGQAPLHF.

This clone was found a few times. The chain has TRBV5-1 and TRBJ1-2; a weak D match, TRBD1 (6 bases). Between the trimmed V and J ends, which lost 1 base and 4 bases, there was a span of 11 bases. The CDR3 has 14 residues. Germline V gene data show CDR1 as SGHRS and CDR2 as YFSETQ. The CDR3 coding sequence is TGCGCCAGCAGCTTGAGCTACAGGGCCTATGGCTACACCTTC. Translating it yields CASSLSYRAYGYTF.

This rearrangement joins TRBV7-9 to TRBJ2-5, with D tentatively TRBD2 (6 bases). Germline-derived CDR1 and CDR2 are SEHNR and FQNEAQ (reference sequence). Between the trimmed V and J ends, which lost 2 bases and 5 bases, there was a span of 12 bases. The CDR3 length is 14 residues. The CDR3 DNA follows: TGTGCCAGCAGCTTACGAGGGAGCGGGGAGACCCAGTACTTC. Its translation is CASSLRGSGETQYF.

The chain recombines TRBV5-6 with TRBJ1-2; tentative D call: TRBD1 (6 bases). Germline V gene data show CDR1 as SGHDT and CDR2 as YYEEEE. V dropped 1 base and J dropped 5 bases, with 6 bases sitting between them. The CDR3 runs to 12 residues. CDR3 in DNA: TGTGCCAGCAGCTTGCAGGGGTATGGCTACACCTTC. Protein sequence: CASSLQGYGYTF.

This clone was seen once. The CDR3 DNA reads TGTGCCAGCAGCCAACCCCCCGGGACAGGGGCCTACGAGCAGTACTTC. It is translated as CASSQPPGTGAYEQYF. The chain is built from TRBV11-2 and TRBJ2-7; 10 nucleotides match TRBD1. The V gene end was trimmed by 5 bases and the J gene end by 2 bases; junction bases not matched to a gene: 9. Germline V gives CDR1 SGHAT, CDR2 FQNNGV. The CDR3 runs to 16 residues.

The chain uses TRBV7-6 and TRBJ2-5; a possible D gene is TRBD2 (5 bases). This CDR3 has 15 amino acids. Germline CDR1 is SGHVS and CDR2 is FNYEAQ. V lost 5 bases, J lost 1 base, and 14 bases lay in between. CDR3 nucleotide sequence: TGTGCCAGCAGCGTAGGAGTGAGGGCCCAAGAGACCCAGTACTTC. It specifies CASSVGVRAQETQYF.

As DNA, the CDR3 is TGTGCCACCAGCAGAAGTCGGAAAAATAATTCACCCCTCCACTTT. As protein: CATSRSRKNNSPLHF. The rearrangement joins TRBV15 to TRBJ1-6, with unresolved D. The V end was cut by 2 bases, the J end by 5 bases, with 10 bases between. Germline assignment: CDR1 LNHNV and CDR2 YYDKDF (reference sequence). The CDR3 contains 15 residues.

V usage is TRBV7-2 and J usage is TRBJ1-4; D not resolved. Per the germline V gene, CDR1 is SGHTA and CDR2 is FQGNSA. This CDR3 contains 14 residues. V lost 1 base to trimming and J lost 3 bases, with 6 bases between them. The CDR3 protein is CASSLEGSNEKLFF. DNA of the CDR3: TGTGCCAGCAGCTTAGAAGGTTCTAATGAAAAACTGTTTTTT.

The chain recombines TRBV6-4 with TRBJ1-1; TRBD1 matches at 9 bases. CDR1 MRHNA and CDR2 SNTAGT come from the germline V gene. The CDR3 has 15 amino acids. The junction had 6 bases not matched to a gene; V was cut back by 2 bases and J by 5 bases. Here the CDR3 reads CASSDPGTGRTEAFF. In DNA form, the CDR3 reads TGTGCCAGCAGTGACCCCGGGACAGGGAGGACTGAAGCTTTCTTT.

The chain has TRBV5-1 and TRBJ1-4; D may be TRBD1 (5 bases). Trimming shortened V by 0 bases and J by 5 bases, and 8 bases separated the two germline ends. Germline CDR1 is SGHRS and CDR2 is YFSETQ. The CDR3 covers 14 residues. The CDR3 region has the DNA TGCGCCAGCAGCTTGGCAGGGACCAATGAAAAACTGTTTTTT. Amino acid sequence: CASSLAGTNEKLFF.

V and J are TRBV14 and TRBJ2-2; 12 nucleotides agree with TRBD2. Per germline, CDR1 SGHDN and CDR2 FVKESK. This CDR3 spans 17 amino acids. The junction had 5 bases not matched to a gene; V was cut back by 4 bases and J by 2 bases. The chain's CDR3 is CASSRGLAGSNTGELFF. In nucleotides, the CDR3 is TGTGCCAGCAGCCGGGGACTAGCGGGTTCTAACACCGGGGAGCTGTTTTTT.

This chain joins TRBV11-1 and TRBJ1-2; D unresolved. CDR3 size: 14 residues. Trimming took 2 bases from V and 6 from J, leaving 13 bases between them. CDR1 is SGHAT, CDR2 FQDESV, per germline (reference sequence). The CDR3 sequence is CASSLRPPRDGYTF. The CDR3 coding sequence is TGTGCCAGCAGCTTACGACCCCCGAGGGATGGCTACACCTTC.

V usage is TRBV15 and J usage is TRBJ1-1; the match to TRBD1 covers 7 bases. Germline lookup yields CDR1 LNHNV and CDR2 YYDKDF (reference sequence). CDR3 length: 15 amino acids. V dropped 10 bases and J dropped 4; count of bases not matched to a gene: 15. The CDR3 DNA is TGTGCCATTACCCGGGACAGCGGTTTGGGCACTGAAGCTTTCTTT. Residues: CAITRDSGLGTEAFF.